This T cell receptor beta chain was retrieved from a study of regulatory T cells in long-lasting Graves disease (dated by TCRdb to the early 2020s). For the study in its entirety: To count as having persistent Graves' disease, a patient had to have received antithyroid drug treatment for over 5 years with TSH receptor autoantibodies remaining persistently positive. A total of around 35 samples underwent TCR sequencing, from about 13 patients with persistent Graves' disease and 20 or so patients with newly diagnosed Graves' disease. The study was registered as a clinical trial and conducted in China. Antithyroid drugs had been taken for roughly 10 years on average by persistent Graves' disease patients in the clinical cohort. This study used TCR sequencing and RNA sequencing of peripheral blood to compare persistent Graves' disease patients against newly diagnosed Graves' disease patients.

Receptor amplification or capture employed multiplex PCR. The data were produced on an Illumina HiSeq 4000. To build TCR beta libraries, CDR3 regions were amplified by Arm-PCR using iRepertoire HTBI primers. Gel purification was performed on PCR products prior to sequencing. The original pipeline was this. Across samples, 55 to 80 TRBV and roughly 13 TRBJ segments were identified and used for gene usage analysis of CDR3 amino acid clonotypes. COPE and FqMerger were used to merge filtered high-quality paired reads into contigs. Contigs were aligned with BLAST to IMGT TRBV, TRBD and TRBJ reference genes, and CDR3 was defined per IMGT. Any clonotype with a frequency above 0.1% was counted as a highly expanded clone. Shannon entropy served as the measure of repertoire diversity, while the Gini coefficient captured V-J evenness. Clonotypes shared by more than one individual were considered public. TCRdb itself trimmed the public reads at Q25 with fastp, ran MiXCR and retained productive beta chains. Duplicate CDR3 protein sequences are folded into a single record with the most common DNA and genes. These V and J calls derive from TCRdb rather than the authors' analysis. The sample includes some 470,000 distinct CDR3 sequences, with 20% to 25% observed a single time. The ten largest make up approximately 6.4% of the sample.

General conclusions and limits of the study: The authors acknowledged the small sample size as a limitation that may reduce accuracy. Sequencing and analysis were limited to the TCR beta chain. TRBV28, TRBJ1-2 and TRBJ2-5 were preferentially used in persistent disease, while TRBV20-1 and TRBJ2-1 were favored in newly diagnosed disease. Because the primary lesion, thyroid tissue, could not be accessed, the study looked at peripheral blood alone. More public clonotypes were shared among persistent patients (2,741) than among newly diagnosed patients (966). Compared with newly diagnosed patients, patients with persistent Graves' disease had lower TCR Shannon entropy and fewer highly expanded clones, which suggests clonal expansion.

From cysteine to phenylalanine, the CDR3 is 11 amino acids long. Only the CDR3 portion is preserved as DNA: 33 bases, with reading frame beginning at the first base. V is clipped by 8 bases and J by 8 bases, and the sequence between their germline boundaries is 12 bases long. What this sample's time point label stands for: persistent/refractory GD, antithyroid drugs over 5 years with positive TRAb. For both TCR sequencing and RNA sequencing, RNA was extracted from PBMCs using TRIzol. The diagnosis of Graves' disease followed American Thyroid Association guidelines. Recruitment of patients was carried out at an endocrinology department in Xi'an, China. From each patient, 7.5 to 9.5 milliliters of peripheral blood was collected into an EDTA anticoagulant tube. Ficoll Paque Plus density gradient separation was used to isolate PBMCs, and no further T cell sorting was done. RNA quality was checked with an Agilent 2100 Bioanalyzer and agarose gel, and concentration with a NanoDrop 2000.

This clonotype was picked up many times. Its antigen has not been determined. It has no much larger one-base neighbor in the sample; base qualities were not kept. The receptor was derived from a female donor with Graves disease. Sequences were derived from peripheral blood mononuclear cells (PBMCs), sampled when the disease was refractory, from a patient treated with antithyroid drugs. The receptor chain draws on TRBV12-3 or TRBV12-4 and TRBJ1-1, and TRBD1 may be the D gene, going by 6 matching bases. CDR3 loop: CASSFRGEAFF. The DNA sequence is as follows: TGTGCCAGCTCTTTTAGGGGGGAAGCTTTCTTT.